Presented here are 17 T cell receptor beta chains from one specimen sequenced in a study of early T cells in non-severe SARS-CoV-2 infection. Each CDR3 protein gets one entry after TCRdb re-called the 5' RACE reads with MiXCR. There are 100,000 to 150,000 distinct CDR3 sequences in the sample; more than 13% occur only once, and about a fifth lies in the top ten. Input material: whole blood. The receptors were sampled from an adult who was a healthcare worker with PCR-confirmed SARS-CoV-2 infection or an uninfected control (not recorded which).

The chain links TRBV5-1 to TRBJ2-7, with TRBD1 identical over 11 bases. CDR1 SGHRS and CDR2 YFSETQ come from the germline V gene. V lost 3 bases to trimming and J lost 2 bases; unmatched junction nucleotides: 7. The CDR3 contains 16 residues. CDR3 coding DNA: TGCGCCAGCAGCTGGACAGGGGGCCATACGACCTACGAGCAGTACTTC. This encodes CASSWTGGHTTYEQYF.

A few counts support this clonotype. V usage is TRBV25-1 and J usage is TRBJ2-2; TRBD1 might be the D (5 bases). V was pared by 0 bases and J by 1 base, with 15 bases between. This CDR3 spans 18 amino acids. CDR1 MGHDK and CDR2 SYGVNS come from the germline V gene. The chain's CDR3 is CASSEYIPTARNTGELFF. The CDR3 nucleotides are TGTGCCAGCAGTGAATATATTCCGACAGCGAGGAACACCGGGGAGCTGTTTTTT.

The sample holds many counts of this clonotype. The CDR3 protein is CASSESGLTVAFF. The CDR3 DNA is TGTGCCAGCAGTGAAAGCGGGTTAACGGTGGCTTTCTTT. The rearrangement links TRBV2 to TRBJ1-1; no definite D call. The germline CDR1 and CDR2 sequences are SNHLY and FYNNEI. The length of the CDR3 is 13 residues. Trimming stripped 2 bases from V and 11 bases from J, with 15 bases between.

This clonotype was counted between two and nine times. This chain connects TRBV6-2 or TRBV6-3 to TRBJ1-6; D is undetermined. Trimming left V 6 bases short and J 11 bases short, with 20 bases between. The CDR3 has 15 amino acids. Germline V gene lookup returns CDR1 MNHEY and CDR2 SVGEGT. The DNA of the CDR3 is TGTGCCAGCAGGCAAACCGGATGGGCCGGCACACCCCTCCACTTT. This translates into CASRQTGWAGTPLHF.

This clonotype showed up many times. The chain is built from TRBV9 and TRBJ2-1; 7 nucleotides match TRBD2. In germline, CDR1 is SGDLS, CDR2 YYNGEE. V shed 2 bases, J shed 6 bases, and the junction held 2 bases outside the gene matches. This CDR3 is built from 13 residues. For the CDR3, the DNA is TGTGCCAGCAGCGTCACTAGCGTCAATGAGCAGTTCTTC. Protein: CASSVTSVNEQFF.

In its sample, this clonotype was seen a few times. The rearrangement joins TRBV12-3 or TRBV12-4 to TRBJ2-5, with D possibly being TRBD2 (6 bases). This CDR3 has 13 residues. V was cut by 6 bases and J by 4 bases, with 12 bases left in between. The chain's CDR3 is CASRISGVETQYF. In nucleotides, the CDR3 is TGTGCCAGCAGAATTTCGGGGGTAGAGACCCAGTACTTC.

This clonotype has just a few counts. The V call is TRBV18, the J call TRBJ1-5; 7 nucleotides line up with TRBD1. Per germline, CDR1 KGHSH and CDR2 LQKENI. The trim removed 4 bases at V and 5 bases at J, leaving 2 bases unmatched. The CDR3 spans 13 residues. The CDR3 here is CASSLGQDQPQHF. Written as DNA, the CDR3 is TGTGCCAGCTCACTCGGACAGGATCAGCCCCAGCATTTT.

This clonotype turned up a few times. The chain combines TRBV20-1 with TRBJ2-1, with D perhaps TRBD1 (6 bases). This CDR3 has 14 amino acids. Germline loops: CDR1 DFQATT, CDR2 SNEGSKA (reference sequence). Between the trimmed V and J ends, which lost 5 bases and 2 bases, there was a span of 13 bases. The CDR3 region is CSAETRDTYNEQFF. In DNA form, the CDR3 reads TGCAGTGCTGAAACTCGGGACACCTACAATGAGCAGTTCTTC.

The rearrangement links TRBV6-1 to TRBJ2-5; the match to TRBD2 covers 8 bases. CDR1 and CDR2 (germline): MNHNS, SASEGT. The CDR3 is made up of 14 amino acids. V lost 8 bases to trimming and J lost 2 bases; unmatched junction nucleotides: 7. The CDR3 DNA is TGTGCCAGCGAGAGCGGGGGACATCAAGAGACCCAGTACTTC. This gives the protein CASESGGHQETQYF.

The chain is built from TRBV9 and TRBJ2-7; the D gene is possibly TRBD2 (6 bases). In germline, CDR1 is SGDLS, CDR2 YYNGEE. The CDR3 runs 16 residues. With 2 bases removed from V and 2 bases from J, the gap between germline ends came to 17 bases. The CDR3 protein is CASSVGLDGGTYEQYF. In DNA, the CDR3 is TGTGCCAGCAGCGTCGGGTTGGACGGGGGAACCTACGAGCAGTACTTC.

The chain has TRBV7-8 and TRBJ2-5, with a possible D match to TRBD2 (6 bases). The CDR3 length is 15 residues. The V gene lost 5 bases and the J gene lost 5 bases, with 18 bases spanning the gap. The germline V gene has CDR1 SGHVS and CDR2 FQNEAQ. In DNA, the CDR3 is TGTGCCAGCAGCAGCATCGGGGGAAGCTTGGAGACCCAGTACTTC. Translated, it gives CASSSIGGSLETQYF.

The V call is TRBV6-1, the J call TRBJ1-2; no reliable D call. The CDR3 sequence is 12 residues long. The germline gives CDR1 MNHNS, CDR2 SASEGT. V was trimmed by 5 bases and J by 5 bases, leaving 9 bases between them. CDR3 residues: CASSRDDYGYTF. The CDR3 nucleotides read TGTGCCAGCAGTAGAGACGATTATGGCTACACCTTC.

The V call is TRBV29-1, the J call TRBJ1-2; D not certain. Germline V gene sequence: CDR1 SQVTM, CDR2 ANQGSEA. This CDR3 contains 9 residues. The V and J ends lost 7 bases and 8 bases respectively, with 8 bases between them. The CDR3 here is CSEDWGYTF. The DNA for the CDR3 is TGCAGCGAGGATTGGGGCTACACCTTC.

The chain carries TRBV20-1 and TRBJ1-3, with a weak D call TRBD1 (5 bases). Trimming took 3 bases from V and 3 from J, leaving 18 bases between them. The CDR3 covers 16 residues. The germline V gene has CDR1 DFQATT and CDR2 SNEGSKA (reference sequence). The CDR3 DNA follows: TGCAGTGCTAGCCCCCCGGAGGCAGGGCATGGAAACACCATATATTTT. Protein: CSASPPEAGHGNTIYF.

The chain carries TRBV7-9 and TRBJ2-5; a weak D match, TRBD2 (5 bases). V was pared by 5 bases and J by 1 base, with 14 bases between. The germline gives CDR1 SEHNR, CDR2 FQNEAQ (reference sequence). This CDR3 has 15 residues. CDR3 loop: CASSISSGLQETQYF. For the CDR3, the DNA is TGTGCCAGCAGCATAAGCTCCGGACTCCAAGAGACCCAGTACTTC. Full variable domain (rest looked up from reference TRBV7-9 and TRBJ2-5): DTGVSQNPRHKITKRGQNVTFRCDPISEHNRLYWYRQTLGQGPEFLTYFQNEAQLEKSRLLSDRFSAERPKGSFSTLEIQRTEQGDSAMYLCASSISSGLQETQYFGPGTRLLVL.

The chain couples TRBV12-3 or TRBV12-4 to TRBJ2-1; D is uncertain. V lost 3 bases, J lost 9 bases, and 12 bases lay in between. CDR3 length: 13 residues. The CDR3 DNA reads TGTGCCAGCAGTTTCTTTGGCGGCGGTGAGCAGTTCTTC. It is translated as CASSFFGGGEQFF.

J is TRBJ1-2 and V is TRBV29-1; D may be TRBD1 (5 bases). CDR1 and CDR2 from the germline V gene are SQVTM and ANQGSEA. The length of the CDR3 is 15 residues. CDR3 loop: CSVGDPEQSNGGYTF. In nucleotides, the CDR3 is TGCAGTGTGGGGGATCCAGAGCAATCAAATGGTGGCTACACCTTC. The full variable domain, with the rest looked up from reference TRBV29-1 and TRBJ1-2, is SAVISQKPSRDICQRGTSLTIQCQVDSQVTMMFWYRQQPGQSLTLIATANQGSEATYESGFVIDKFPISRPNLTFSTLTVSNMSPEDSSIYLCSVGDPEQSNGGYTFGSGTRLTVV.